This T cell receptor (beta chain) was profiled in a study of cytomegalovirus exposure and HLA in healthy donors. Study-wide points: Through in vitro validation, a few CMV-associated chains were shown to be specific for CMV antigens.

13 Jbeta primers and 60 Vbeta primers were used for the PCR. The table came from immunoSEQ multiplex PCR; TCRdb's copy has only in-frame clones and leaves some out. The sample lists approximately 77,000 clones; around 78% were seen once. Notes on this clone: The antigen remains unidentified.

Deletions cut 6 bases from V and 0 bases from J, with 14 bases between. The CDR3 sequence is 16 residues long. Germline V gene data show CDR1 as LNHDA and CDR2 as SQIVND (reference sequence). J is TRBJ2-2 and V is TRBV19, with a possible D match to TRBD1 (6 bases). Sequenced sample: PBMCs. This clonotype was obtained from a man aged 40-49 years in good health and CMV-seronegative. The DNA of the CDR3 is TGTGCCAGTAGCTTTAAGACAGGCACGAACACCGGGGAGCTGTTTTTT. Its protein product is CASSFKTGTNTGELFF.